The rows below give T cell receptor beta chains drawn from one sample of a study of regulatory T cells in long-lasting Graves disease. TCRdb called the multiplex PCR reads again in MiXCR, with one record for every CDR3 protein. The sample holds hundreds of thousands of distinct CDR3 sequences, 16% seen once. The same sample was also studied in work on T cells in Graves' hyperthyroidism and ophthalmopathy.

Specimen: peripheral blood mononuclear cells (PBMCs), collected at new diagnosis, from a patient treated with antithyroid drugs. The receptors stem from a woman between 25 and 40 years old with Graves disease. CDR3s include the opening cysteine and the closing phenylalanine or tryptophan. The D gene is left open where the match is weak. Some rows have no size entry. The others give once, few or many, or a class for an expanded clone.

clone size	D gene	V gene	J gene	CDR3 DNA	CDR3 protein
-	TRBD1	TRBV20-1	TRBJ1-6	TGCAGTGCTAGAGGGGGACAGGGTGAGAATTCACCCCTCCACTTT	CSARGGQGENSPLHF
few	TRBD1	TRBV7-9	TRBJ2-4	TGTGCCAGCAGCTGGACAGGGGATAGGGGCAAAAACATTCAGTACTTC	CASSWTGDRGKNIQYF
few	TRBD1	TRBV6-1	TRBJ1-5	TGTGCCAGCACCGAGACAGGGAACAATCAGCCCCAGCATTTT	CASTETGNNQPQHF
many	TRBD2	TRBV12-3/TRBV12-4	TRBJ2-1	TGCGCCAGCAGCTTGGCGCTAGCGGGAGGCTACAATGAGCAGTTCTTC	CASSLALAGGYNEQFF
many	TRBD2	TRBV7-9	TRBJ2-1	TGTGCCAGCAGCACGGGACTAGCGGGAGTTCTTGAGCAGTTCTTC	CASSTGLAGVLEQFF
many	TRBD2	TRBV28	TRBJ2-2	TGTGCCAGCAGTTTTCAAGCGGGAGTCCCCACCGGGGAGCTGTTTTTT	CASSFQAGVPTGELFF
-	-	TRBV14	TRBJ1-6	TGTGCCAGCAGCCAAGTGGCCGGGCCTAATTCACCCCTCCACTTT	CASSQVAGPNSPLHF
once	-	TRBV19	TRBJ1-4	TGTGCCAGTAGTGTCGGCCGGATTGCAACTAATGAAAAACTGTTTTTT	CASSVGRIATNEKLFF
many	TRBD2	TRBV12-3/TRBV12-4	TRBJ2-5	TGTGCCAGCAGTTTAGTGTCAGCGGGGGGGACCCAGTACTTC	CASSLVSAGGTQYF
many	-	TRBV28	TRBJ1-2	TGTGCCAGTGGAGACTATGGCTACACCTTC	CASGDYGYTF
-	-	TRBV3-1	TRBJ2-3	TGTGCCAGCAGCCAAGATTACGGCCAGTGGGGCACAGATACGCAGTATTTT	CASSQDYGQWGTDTQYF
-	TRBD1	TRBV5-1	TRBJ1-4	TGCGCCAGCAGCGTGGGACAGCCTAATGAAAAACTGTTTTTT	CASSVGQPNEKLFF
-	-	TRBV20-1	TRBJ2-3	TGCAGTGCTACTCTACCTAGATCAGGAGATACGCAGTATTTT	CSATLPRSGDTQYF
-	TRBD1	TRBV18	TRBJ1-5	TGTGCCAGCTCACAGGGGACAGTTTTAGGCAATCAGCCCCAGCATTTT	CASSQGTVLGNQPQHF
many	-	TRBV2	TRBJ2-3	TGTGCCAGCAGTTCAGAAGCAGATACGCAGTATTTT	CASSSEADTQYF
-	TRBD2	TRBV5-1	TRBJ2-7	TGCGCCAGCAGGGGAGGGGTAGTTCGGAACTACGAGCAGTACTTC	CASRGGVVRNYEQYF
-	TRBD2	TRBV27	TRBJ2-7	TGTGACAGCAGTCTACTAGCGGGAGTCGGCGAGCAGTACTTC	CDSSLLAGVGEQYF
-	-	TRBV24-1	TRBJ1-2	TGTGCCACCAGTGATCCGCCGACAGATTATGGCTACACCTTC	CATSDPPTDYGYTF
few	-	TRBV7-3	TRBJ2-7	TGTGCCAGCAGCCCCGCCGGCGCGGAAGTACATAGGCAGTACTTC	CASSPAGAEVHRQYF
-	TRBD1	TRBV3-1	TRBJ1-2	TGTGCCAGCAGCCAAGCAGCCCTGACAGGGGGTGGTGACTATGGCTACACCTTC	CASSQAALTGGGDYGYTF
many	TRBD1	TRBV6-1	TRBJ1-4	TGTGCCAGCAGAACAGGGGGCCGAGAAAAACTGTTTTTT	CASRTGGREKLFF
-	-	TRBV18	TRBJ1-4	TGTGCCAGCTCACCCCAGGAGGGGGAAAAACTGTTTTTT	CASSPQEGEKLFF
few	-	TRBV11-2	TRBJ2-1	TGTGCCAGCAGCTTAGACTCGGCGTACAATGAGCAGTTCTTC	CASSLDSAYNEQFF
many	-	TRBV11-2	TRBJ1-1	TGTGCCAGCAGCTTAATGGGAGCGGCTTTCTTT	CASSLMGAAFF
-	TRBD1	TRBV5-1	TRBJ1-5	TGCGCCAGCAGCCAGGACGGAACAGGGGGCAATCAGCCCCAGCATTTT	CASSQDGTGGNQPQHF
-	-	TRBV28	TRBJ2-1	TGTGCCAGCAGTCCAGGGTTTTTATCGTTTGGTGAGCAGTTCTTC	CASSPGFLSFGEQFF
many	TRBD1	TRBV27	TRBJ1-4	TGTGCCAGCAGTTCGACAGGGGTTGGGGAAAAACTGTTTTTT	CASSSTGVGEKLFF
-	-	TRBV19	TRBJ1-2	TGTGCCAGTAGCCTAAATGACAGAAAACCCTATGGCTACACCTTC	CASSLNDRKPYGYTF
many	TRBD1	TRBV28	TRBJ2-7	TGTGCCAGCAGTTTATACAGGGGCTTCTACGAGCAGTACTTC	CASSLYRGFYEQYF
many	TRBD1	TRBV12-3/TRBV12-4	TRBJ1-5	TGTGCCAGCAGTTTACAGGGGGCAGGGCAGCCCCAGCATTTT	CASSLQGAGQPQHF
many	-	TRBV2	TRBJ2-1	TGTGCCAGCGCCTCAGGGCTGAATGAGCAGTTCTTC	CASASGLNEQFF
many	TRBD1	TRBV6-1	TRBJ1-2	TGTGCCAGCAGTGATTTTTGGGACAGCTTTAACTATGGCTACACCTTC	CASSDFWDSFNYGYTF
-	TRBD1	TRBV30	TRBJ1-2	TGTGCCTGGACCACAGGGGGCGAACCTACTAATGGCTACACCTTC	CAWTTGGEPTNGYTF
few	TRBD1	TRBV7-9	TRBJ2-4	TGTGCCAGCAGCTGGGGACAGGCTGGGGACATTCAGTACTTC	CASSWGQAGDIQYF
few	TRBD2	TRBV11-2	TRBJ2-1	TGTGCCAGCAGCCGGGGGGTAGAGCAGTTCTTC	CASSRGVEQFF
few	-	TRBV11-2	TRBJ2-5	TGTGCCAGCAGCTCCCGACGTGGGGCAGGGGAGACCCAGTACTTC	CASSSRRGAGETQYF
many	-	TRBV11-3	TRBJ2-1	TGTGCCAGCAGCTTATCCTGGAGGAGAGATGAGCAGTTCTTC	CASSLSWRRDEQFF
few	TRBD1	TRBV19	TRBJ1-1	TGTGCCACTTGGACAGGGGGAATGGGGGTAACTGAAGCTTTCTTT	CATWTGGMGVTEAFF
many	TRBD2	TRBV7-9	TRBJ2-5	TGTGCCAGCAGCCGATCACTAGCGGGAGTGTGGTCCCAAGAGACCCAGTACTTC	CASSRSLAGVWSQETQYF
many	-	TRBV12-3/TRBV12-4	TRBJ2-3	TGTGCCAGCAGTGACTTAAATAGCGGTGCCACAGATACGCAGTATTTT	CASSDLNSGATDTQYF
few	-	TRBV7-2	TRBJ2-6	TGTGCCAGCAGCTTGACAGTAGGGTCTGGGGCCAACGTCCTGACTTTC	CASSLTVGSGANVLTF
many	-	TRBV28	TRBJ2-7	TGTGCCAGCAGTTTACGGGTAGACGAGCAGTACTTC	CASSLRVDEQYF
many	TRBD2	TRBV12-3/TRBV12-4	TRBJ2-2	TGTGCCAGCAGCCGACAGGGCTCTCTGACTAGCGGGCGGATCGGGGAGCTGTTTTTT	CASSRQGSLTSGRIGELFF
many	-	TRBV12-3/TRBV12-4	TRBJ1-2	TGTGCCAGCACTGCTAGTACCTATGGCTACACCTTC	CASTASTYGYTF
few	TRBD2	TRBV18	TRBJ2-3	TGTGCCAGCTCACGGGCTAGCGGCGGCACAGATACGCAGTATTTT	CASSRASGGTDTQYF
many	-	TRBV3-1	TRBJ1-2	TGTGCCAGCAGCCAAGATTTCGGGAGCTATGGCTACACCTTC	CASSQDFGSYGYTF
many	-	TRBV12-3/TRBV12-4	TRBJ1-1	TGTGCCAGCAGTTTGTATAGTTCCCACAACGAAGCTTTCTTT	CASSLYSSHNEAFF
many	-	TRBV7-8	TRBJ2-7	TGTGCCAGCAGCTCCACTCCCCAGCGGACCACCACCTACGAGCAGTACTTC	CASSSTPQRTTTYEQYF
-	TRBD1	TRBV7-8	TRBJ2-1	TGTGCCAGCAGCCACGGGGCAGGGGGCCGCGATGAGCAGTTCTTC	CASSHGAGGRDEQFF
many	TRBD2	TRBV2	TRBJ2-3	TGTGCCAGCACGTTAGCGGGGGCCACAGATACGCAGTATTTT	CASTLAGATDTQYF
-	-	TRBV5-1	TRBJ2-5	TGCGCCAGCAGCTCGCCAAATTACCAAGAGACCCAGTACTTC	CASSSPNYQETQYF
-	TRBD2	TRBV9	TRBJ2-1	TGTGCCAGCAGCGCCGGGACTAGCGGGAGAGAGCAGTCCTTC	CASSAGTSGREQSF
-	-	TRBV3-1	TRBJ2-7	TGTGCCAGCAGCCGGGGAGGTGGACAGAAGACCTACGAGCAGTACTTC	CASSRGGGQKTYEQYF
-	-	TRBV6-1	TRBJ2-3	TGTGCCAGCAGGCGGACAGGGAGGGCAGATACGCAGTATTTT	CASRRTGRADTQYF